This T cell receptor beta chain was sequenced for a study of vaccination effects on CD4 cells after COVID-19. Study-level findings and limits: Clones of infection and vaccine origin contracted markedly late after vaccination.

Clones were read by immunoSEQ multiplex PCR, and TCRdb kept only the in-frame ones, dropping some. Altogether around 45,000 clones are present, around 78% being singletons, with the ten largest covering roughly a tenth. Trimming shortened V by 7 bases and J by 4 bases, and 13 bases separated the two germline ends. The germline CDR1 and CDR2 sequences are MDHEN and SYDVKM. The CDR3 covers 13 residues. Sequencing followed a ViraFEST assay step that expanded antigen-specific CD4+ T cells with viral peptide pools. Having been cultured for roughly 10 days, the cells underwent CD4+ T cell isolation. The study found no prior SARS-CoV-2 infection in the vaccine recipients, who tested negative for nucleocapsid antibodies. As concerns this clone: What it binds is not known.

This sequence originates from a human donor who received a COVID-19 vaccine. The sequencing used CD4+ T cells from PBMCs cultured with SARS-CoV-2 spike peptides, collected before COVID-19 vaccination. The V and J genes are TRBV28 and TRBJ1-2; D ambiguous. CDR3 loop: CASIGSVVYGYTF. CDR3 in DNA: TGTGCCAGCATCGGGTCGGTAGTCTATGGCTACACCTTC.